The 16 T cell receptor beta chains given below trace back to one sample, sequenced in a study of Tregs in tolerant kidney transplant recipients. Produced via immunoSEQ multiplex PCR; TCRdb's table is partial and in-frame only. The sample includes over 60,000 clones, 65% to 85% of them seen just once. Specimen: CD4+ T cells from blood. These receptors all stem from a human donor in good health.

The rearrangement joins TRBV20-1 to TRBJ2-1; D uncertain. The ends were cut back, 1 base at V and 9 bases at J, with 4 bases in the middle. The CDR3 is 10 amino acids. The germline CDR1 and CDR2 sequences are DFQATT and SNEGSKA (reference sequence). CDR3 coding DNA: TGCAGTGCTAGAGGCGCTGAGCAGTTCTTC. It specifies CSARGAEQFF.

The chain couples TRBV5-1 to TRBJ2-3, with a weak D call TRBD2 (5 bases). Germline CDR1 SGHRS, CDR2 YFSETQ. CDR3 length equals 15 residues. Between the trimmed V and J ends, which lost 0 bases and 4 bases, there was a span of 12 bases. The CDR3 DNA is TGCGCCAGCAGCTTGGGGGGAGATGTTGCAGATACGCAGTATTTT. Its protein is CASSLGGDVADTQYF.

This clone has a handful of counts. Other DNA sequences of this sample code for an identical CDR3. The chain uses TRBV6-5 and TRBJ2-5; D is perhaps TRBD1 (5 bases). In germline, CDR1 is MNHEY, CDR2 SVGAGI. The CDR3 has 12 residues. Deletions cut 8 bases from V and 7 bases from J, with 14 bases between. Written as DNA, the CDR3 is TGTGCCAGCTCCCGGCAGGGTGGGACCCAGTACTTC. Amino acid sequence: CASSRQGGTQYF.

The chain recombines TRBV5-1 with TRBJ2-2, with D perhaps matching TRBD1 or TRBD2 (5 bases each). V was trimmed by 5 bases and J by 5 bases, leaving 16 bases between them. The CDR3 covers 15 residues. CDR1 is SGHRS and CDR2 is YFSETQ in the germline V gene. CDR3 sequence (DNA): TGCGCCAGCAGTCCGTGGGGGAGTGGGACCGGGGAGCTGTTTTTT. Protein sequence: CASSPWGSGTGELFF.

V and J are TRBV7-2 and TRBJ2-4; D remains ambiguous. There are 13 residues in the CDR3. Germline CDR1 is SGHTA and CDR2 is FQGNSA. V was trimmed by 3 bases and J by 9 bases, leaving 12 bases between them. The CDR3: CASSFGRLSIQYF. The CDR3 DNA sequence: TGTGCCAGCAGCTTCGGTCGACTCTCCATTCAGTACTTC.

This rearrangement joins TRBV5-1 to TRBJ2-7, with D uncertain. Trimming removed 4 bases at V and 5 bases at J, with 19 bases between. Germline CDR1 is SGHRS and CDR2 is YFSETQ. This CDR3 contains 15 residues. This chain's CDR3 is CASSPNVSPPDEQYF. CDR3 in DNA: TGCGCCAGCAGCCCAAACGTTAGTCCCCCGGACGAGCAGTACTTC.

The chain couples TRBV9 to TRBJ1-3; D unclear. The length of the CDR3 is 16 residues. Germline V gene lookup returns CDR1 SGDLS and CDR2 YYNGEE. V lost 0 bases, J lost 0 bases, and 10 bases lay in between. CDR3 DNA sequence: TGTGCCAGCAGCGTAGTTAGGACTCCCTCTGGAAACACCATATATTTT. Translating it yields CASSVVRTPSGNTIYF. Supplemented by reference TRBV9 and TRBJ1-3, the full variable domain reads DSGVTQTPKHLITATGQRVTLRCSPRSGDLSVYWYQQSLDQGLQFLIQYYNGEERAKGNILERFSAQQFPDLHSELNLSSLELGDSALYFCASSVVRTPSGNTIYFGEGSWLTVV.

This sequence joins TRBV7-2 and TRBJ2-2; D is uncertain. The CDR3 extends over 13 amino acids. Trimming left V 5 bases short and J 6 bases short, with 10 bases between. The V gene's germline CDR1 is SGHTA and CDR2 FQGNSA. CDR3 bases: TGTGCCAGCAGCCTACCTTTCCCCGGGGAGCTGTTTTTT. Translated: CASSLPFPGELFF. Drawing the rest from reference TRBV7-2 and TRBJ2-2, the complete variable domain is GAGVSQSPSNKVTEKGKDVELRCDPISGHTALYWYRQSLGQGLEFLIYFQGNSAPDKSGLPSDRFSAERTGGSVSTLTIQRTQQEDSAVYLCASSLPFPGELFFGEGSRLTVL.

The chain employs TRBV9 and TRBJ2-7; D is ambiguous. Germline values: CDR1 SGDLS, CDR2 YYNGEE. The CDR3 spans 15 residues. V lost 0 bases to trimming and J lost 6 bases, with 16 bases between them. Here the CDR3 DNA reads TGTGCCAGCAGCGTAGGAGCCCTCCCCAAAGGCGAGCAGTACTTC. Translated: CASSVGALPKGEQYF.

This clone was counted only a few times. The rearrangement joins TRBV6-1 to TRBJ2-7; D might be TRBD2 (6 bases). The germline V gene has CDR1 MNHNS and CDR2 SASEGT. Deletions cut 0 bases from V and 2 bases from J, with 17 bases between. CDR3 length: 17 amino acids. Here the CDR3 DNA reads TGTGCCAGCAGTGAAGCGCTTTCGGACTATATAACCTACGAGCAGTACTTC. Residues: CASSEALSDYITYEQYF.

This chain's CDR3 is CASSAGQLNQPQHF. CDR3 coding DNA: TGTGCCAGCAGCGCGGGACAACTCAATCAGCCCCAGCATTTT. The J gene is TRBJ1-5, the V gene TRBV7-6; D perhaps matches TRBD1 (6 bases). V was clipped by 5 bases and J by 3 bases, with 11 bases between them. Germline values: CDR1 SGHVS, CDR2 FNYEAQ. The CDR3 has 14 amino acids.

CDR3 protein: CASSHVSGGSSQQFF. CDR3 bases: TGCGCCAGCAGCCACGTTAGCGGGGGGTCGAGTCAGCAGTTCTTC. J is TRBJ2-1 and V is TRBV4-3; 10 bases are shared with TRBD2. Germline V lookup: CDR1 LGHNA, CDR2 YSLEER. The J segment lost 11 bases and the V segment lost 3 bases, leaving 10 bases of the junction unmatched. This CDR3 is built from 15 residues.

The chain couples TRBV7-2 to TRBJ1-1; possible D gene TRBD1, 5 bases. The CDR3 spans 16 residues. V was shortened by 5 bases and J by 3 bases, with 19 bases between the two germline ends. Per germline, CDR1 SGHTA and CDR2 FQGNSA. The CDR3 here is CASSPADPWGYTEAFF. CDR3 sequence (DNA): TGTGCCAGCAGCCCCGCCGACCCCTGGGGGTACACTGAAGCTTTCTTT.

The count of this clone is one. V is TRBV5-1 and J is TRBJ1-2; D not certain. The CDR3 has 13 amino acids. Germline V CDR1 and CDR2: SGHRS, YFSETQ. Trimming pared 1 base from V and 8 bases from J, leaving 12 bases between. This CDR3 is CASSLSPEGGYTF. CDR3 sequence (DNA): TGCGCCAGCAGCTTGAGTCCCGAAGGGGGCTACACCTTC. Variable domain in full (rest from reference TRBV5-1 and TRBJ1-2): KAGVTQTPRYLIKTRGQQVTLSCSPISGHRSVSWYQQTPGQGLQFLFEYFSETQRNKGNFPGRFSGRQFSNSRSEMNVSTLELGDSALYLCASSLSPEGGYTFGSGTRLTVV.

The chain combines TRBV19 with TRBJ1-2; no clear D. V lost 2 bases and J 7 bases, leaving 11 bases between the germline ends. In germline, CDR1 is LNHDA, CDR2 SQIVND (reference sequence). The CDR3 is 13 residues long. The CDR3 coding sequence is TGTGCCAGTAGTATATCGGGAGGGCTTGGCTACACCTTC. Translation: CASSISGGLGYTF.

The rearrangement uses TRBV11-2 and TRBJ1-1; D is uncertain. The CDR3 totals 16 residues. V lost 3 bases, J lost 0 bases, and 14 bases lay in between. Germline V gene lookup returns CDR1 SGHAT and CDR2 FQNNGV. The CDR3 sequence is CASSFGVGIMNTEAFF. CDR3 nucleotide sequence: TGTGCCAGCAGCTTCGGCGTGGGGATCATGAACACTGAAGCTTTCTTT.